This is a list of T cell receptor beta chains from one sample in a study of response to subunit inactivated influenza vaccine. TCRdb fed the RT-PCR reads into MiXCR, producing one record per CDR3 protein. This table has 500,000 to 600,000 distinct CDR3 sequences, 6% to 9% appearing once. The sequencing used PBMCs from blood, collected roughly 24 months after vaccination. The receptors shown here come from a man aged 50-75 years who received an inactivated influenza vaccine. The CDR3 runs from the conserved cysteine through the conserved F or W. D genes are given only for firm matches. For some rows the clone size is stated as once, few or many, or as a class when expanded; others skip it.

j_call clone_size d_call v_call cdr3_nt cdr3_aa
TRBJ2-4 few TRBD2 TRBV11-1 TGTGCCAGCAGCTTGGGCCCTGGGGGACTAGCGGGAGCTGGAGACATTCAGTACTTC CASSLGPGGLAGAGDIQYF
TRBJ1-6 - - TRBV7-9 TGTGCCAGCAGCTCGGACAGCTATTCACCCCTCCACTTT CASSSDSYSPLHF
TRBJ2-3 few - TRBV20-1 TGCAGTGCCCTGCCCGGAACTGGAGGATATACGCAGTATTTT CSALPGTGGYTQYF
TRBJ2-1 many TRBD2 TRBV7-2 TGTGCCAGCAGCTTAGTGGGCCTAGCGGGAGCCTACAATGAGCAGTTCTTC CASSLVGLAGAYNEQFF
TRBJ2-3 many - TRBV7-9 TGTGCCAGCAGCCTCCGGGAGCTAAGCACAGATACGCAGTATTTT CASSLRELSTDTQYF
TRBJ2-4 many - TRBV20-1 TGCAGTGCAGGGTGGGCGCCAAAAAACATTCAGTACTTC CSAGWAPKNIQYF
TRBJ1-3 - TRBD1 TRBV27 TGTGCCAGCAGTCCTCAGGGGGGCTATGGAAACACCATATATTTT CASSPQGGYGNTIYF
TRBJ2-7 few - TRBV24-1 TGTGCCACCAGTGGTACACCGACCTACGAGCAGTACTTC CATSGTPTYEQYF
TRBJ2-5 few - TRBV29-1 TGCAGCGTTGACGGACAGCTCCAAGAGACCCAGTACTTC CSVDGQLQETQYF
TRBJ2-7 - - TRBV4-2 TGTGCCAGCAGCCAGGGACCGACCTACGAGCAGTACTTC CASSQGPTYEQYF
TRBJ2-3 many - TRBV4-2 TGTGCCAGCAGCCAAGATTCCACAGGTTATCTCGACACAGATACGCAGTATTTT CASSQDSTGYLDTDTQYF
TRBJ2-5 few TRBD2 TRBV7-6 TGTGCCAGCAGCTTAGCTGGGGGACTAGCGGGGTCCCAAGAGACCCAGTACTTC CASSLAGGLAGSQETQYF
TRBJ1-4 - - TRBV7-2 TGTGCCAGCAGCTTAGGGGCGGGTAACGGGGAAAAACTGTTTTTT CASSLGAGNGEKLFF
TRBJ1-4 - TRBD1 TRBV29-1 TGCAGCGTCGCACAGGGGGCATCTAATGAAAAACTGTTTTTT CSVAQGASNEKLFF
TRBJ2-4 - TRBD1 TRBV12-3/TRBV12-4 TGTGCCAGCAGTTTCGGCAGGGGGAACATTCAGTACTTC CASSFGRGNIQYF
TRBJ2-3 many - TRBV5-1 TGCGCCAGCAGCTTGGCCCCGCGGGGCACAGATACGCAGTATTTT CASSLAPRGTDTQYF
TRBJ2-2 many - TRBV7-2 TGTGCCAGCAGCTTAGTCCGCGGGATTATCACCGGGGAGCTGTTTTTT CASSLVRGIITGELFF
TRBJ2-4 few - TRBV28 TGTGCCAGCAGTTCGGCAGGGATAGACATTCAGTACTTC CASSSAGIDIQYF
TRBJ2-4 few - TRBV28 TGTGCCAGCAGTTTGGACAAATTGATTCAGTACTTC CASSLDKLIQYF
TRBJ2-1 - - TRBV3-1 TGTGCCAGCAGCCAAATGCTTATGGATGAGCAGTTCTTC CASSQMLMDEQFF
TRBJ2-7 many TRBD2 TRBV29-1 TGCAGCCAACGACTAGCGGAAGACGAGCAGTACTTC CSQRLAEDEQYF
TRBJ2-1 few - TRBV6-2/TRBV6-3 TGTGCCAGCAGTCAGACAGTTACCTACAATGAGCAGTTCTTC CASSQTVTYNEQFF
TRBJ1-2 - - TRBV6-1 TGTGCCAGCAGTAAGGATCAGCGGGGCTATGGCTACACCTTC CASSKDQRGYGYTF
TRBJ2-5 many - TRBV7-2 TGTGCCAGCAGCTTTGAATCGCCCAAGGAGGAGACCCAGTACTTC CASSFESPKEETQYF
TRBJ2-1 many - TRBV12-3/TRBV12-4 TGTGCCAGCAGTACAGGACAGTACAATGAGCAGTTCTTC CASSTGQYNEQFF